This T cell receptor beta chain was recorded in a study of human T cells and chemical hapten exposure (dated by TCRdb to about 2021). Concerning the study at large: For sensitization, 2% DPC in acetone was applied to an approximately 2 cm by approximately 2 cm area of upper inner arm skin. Patch testing was done on the upper back using Finn chambers containing 0.01% DPC, and results were scored after 6 days according to International Contact Dermatitis Research Group standards. Throughout the approximately 23-week study period, patients were also given weekly therapeutic DPC doses on the scalp. In alopecia patients, the study followed how the peripheral blood TCR repertoire changed in vivo over primary and secondary sensitization to diphenylcyclopropenone (DPC), a hapten. The patient cohort, mostly female, included alopecia areata with under or over 50% scalp involvement, alopecia totalis and alopecia universalis. Libraries were combined into a pool for sequencing, and differences in TCR yield between samples came mainly from small differences in library volumes within the pool. Blood for TCR sequencing was provided by twenty-nine alopecia patients at one to four time points (pre-sensitization, 2, 6 and 24 weeks). Patient blood was sampled pre-sensitization (week 0) and at 2, 6 and about 24 weeks after DPC sensitization. Study-wide conclusions, independent of this receptor: Because every patient had alopecia, a presumed autoimmune disease, the patients' immune response might differ from that of healthy individuals. No change with DPC sensitization was found in the number of TCRs above 1 in 1000 frequency, and no evidence of global repertoire structure alterations was found. Compared with pre-sensitization or healthy control sets, expanded TCRs formed significantly more large CDR3 similarity clusters, which is consistent with antigen-driven responses. Patch test score correlated positively with the number of PT1 expanded TCRs, reaching significance at thresholds 8, 16 and 32 but not at 4. After repeated subsampling, the strength of the expansion versus patch-test correlation and the threshold at which it became significant changed.

The protocol used for the library was RACE. Instrument on record: NextSeq 500. During library preparation, unique molecular identifiers were attached to individual cDNA molecules so that TCRs could be counted quantitatively and reproducibly. Both TCR alpha and TCR beta chains were sequenced from each blood RNA sample. The published analysis was carried out like this. Samples had a median of approximately 96,000 TCRs, with a range from about 23,224 to 750,000. The Decombinator software suite was used to annotate the V, J and CDR3 of the TCR reads. Every sample was subsampled to the same number of TCRs (28,000) for the PS versus PT1 abundance plots. Expanded TCRs were defined as absent before sensitization and observed at least eight times at the 2-week time point. The public reads were reanalyzed by TCRdb: fastp trimming at Q25, MiXCR alignment, in-frame beta chains only. Entries that share a CDR3 protein sequence are merged under the most common genes and DNA. The V and J calls reflect TCRdb's pipeline rather than the authors' work. The sample profile shows about 380,000 distinct CDR3 sequences; about 5.1% of them were found once. 2.5% to 3% of the sample is in the top ten clones.

Per the publication, the time point label means: pre-sensitization, week 0. This specimen's treatment or condition label, per the study, means: therapeutic diphenylcyclopropenone sensitization with weekly scalp DPC. Blood at each patch-test visit was drawn before the patch test was applied. Eligible patients were aged 18 to 70, diagnosed with alopecia, deemed suitable for DPC therapy, and excluded if pregnant. Total RNA was extracted from unfractionated whole blood collected in Tempus Blood RNA tubes. As concerns this clonotype: The antigen it binds to is not known. It has no much larger one-base neighbor in the sample; base qualities were not kept.

Reading the germline V gene gives CDR1 SQVTM and CDR2 ANQGSEA. Inclusive of the bounding cysteine and phenylalanine, the CDR3 is 15 residues long. The entry retains the CDR3 DNA only, 45 bases that are in frame from base 1. The germline ends are 14 bases apart after V is trimmed by 2 bases and J by 1 base. Sequenced here: whole blood, sampled in connection with sensitization to the hapten diphenylcyclopropenone (DPC). The V gene is TRBV29-1 and the J gene is TRBJ1-2; no D gene can be assigned with confidence. This sequence originates from a woman aged 50 to 65 with alopecia areata. Some clones in this sample may be carry-over from other donors' samples. The CDR3 corresponds to CSVEPPGVLNYGYTF. In nucleotides, the sequence is TGCAGCGTTGAACCCCCCGGGGTTCTTAACTATGGCTACACCTTC.